The source of this TCR beta chain is a study of shared clonotypes between healthy human individuals. Trimming took 1 base from V and 5 from J; bases not matched to a gene: 11. CDR1 and CDR2 (germline): PRHDT, FYEKMQ (reference sequence). The CDR3 has 17 amino acids. Libraries were prepared by immunoSEQ multiplex PCR; TCRdb keeps only in-frame clonotypes and omits some of them. In the table there are some 650,000 clones, 97% of which are singletons. The sequenced material came from naive CD4+ T cells sorted from blood. The subset here: CD45RA+ positively selected. This chain joins TRBV13 and TRBJ2-7; 10 bases line up with TRBD1. This receptor was taken from a woman aged 25 to 39 in good health. The CDR3 is CASSLALNRDRGHEQYF. As DNA, the CDR3 is TGTGCCAGCAGCTTAGCCCTAAACCGGGACAGGGGACACGAGCAGTACTTC.